This passage covers 27 T cell receptor beta chains from one sample sequenced in a study of cytomegalovirus exposure and HLA in healthy donors. TCRdb keeps only in-frame clones here, not all; method: immunoSEQ multiplex PCR. The sample records 80,000 to 95,000 clones, approximately 96% being singletons. The sample consisted of PBMCs. These receptors were taken from a woman younger than 35 in good health and CMV-seronegative.

This clone was counted a few times. This chain joins TRBV5-4 and TRBJ2-1; D not certain. Germline CDR1 and CDR2: SGHNT and YYREEE (reference sequence). V was shortened by 0 bases and J by 10 bases, with 8 bases between the two germline ends. This CDR3 comprises 12 residues. CDR3 loop: CASSLVTLEQFF. The CDR3 DNA is TGTGCCAGCAGCTTGGTCACTCTCGAGCAGTTCTTC.

V and J are TRBV29-1 and TRBJ2-7; D may be TRBD1 (6 bases). CDR1 is SQVTM and CDR2 is ANQGSEA in the germline V gene. This CDR3 has 13 residues. The V end lost 3 bases, the J end lost 0 bases, and 9 bases lay between the germline ends. The CDR3 spells CSVEDRDSYEQYF. The CDR3 nucleotides are TGCAGCGTTGAGGACAGAGACTCCTACGAGCAGTACTTC.

The chain joins TRBV28 to TRBJ2-7; 9 bases agree with TRBD1. With 7 bases clipped from V and 2 bases from J, the junction kept 3 bases outside the gene matches. In germline, CDR1 is MDHEN, CDR2 SYDVKM. The CDR3 is 13 amino acids. The CDR3 here is CASKRTGAYEQYF. In nucleotides, the CDR3 is TGTGCCAGCAAACGGACAGGGGCCTACGAGCAGTACTTC. The entire variable domain, with the rest obtained from reference TRBV28 and TRBJ2-7, is as follows: DVKVTQSSRYLVKRTGEKVFLECVQDMDHENMFWYRQDPGLGLRLIYFSYDVKMKEKGDIPEGYSVSREKKERFSLILESASTNQTSMYLCASKRTGAYEQYFGPGTRLTVT.

This chain links TRBV5-5 with TRBJ2-1; D remains unclear. CDR3 size: 16 residues. Per germline, CDR1 SGHKS and CDR2 YYEKEE (reference sequence). The germline V and J ends were trimmed by 0 bases and 1 base, with 11 bases remaining between them. The DNA for the CDR3 is TGTGCCAGCAGCTTGGAACCAGAACCATCCTACAATGAGCAGTTCTTC. Translation gives CASSLEPEPSYNEQFF.

This rearrangement joins TRBV28 to TRBJ1-1; the D gene is possibly TRBD1 (5 bases). This CDR3 is 15 amino acids long. Germline CDR1 reads MDHEN; CDR2 reads SYDVKM. Deletions cut 5 bases from V and 4 bases from J, with 17 bases between. Here the CDR3 reads CASSPLGQGGTEAFF. Written as DNA, the CDR3 is TGTGCCAGCAGTCCCCTCGGGCAGGGTGGCACTGAAGCTTTCTTT.

The chain uses TRBV28 and TRBJ2-2; 7 positions match TRBD2. This CDR3 is built from 12 residues. V dropped 3 bases and J dropped 8; count of bases not matched to a gene: 0. Germline V gene sequence: CDR1 MDHEN, CDR2 SYDVKM. The CDR3 region is CASSLGGGELFF. The CDR3 nucleotides read TGTGCCAGCAGTTTGGGAGGGGGGGAGCTGTTTTTT.

The CDR3 DNA reads TGTGCCAGCAGTTTATTATCCGGGTACGAGCAGTACTTC. The encoded protein is CASSLLSGYEQYF. The J gene is TRBJ2-7, the V gene TRBV28; D remains ambiguous. V lost 1 base and J lost 4, with 8 bases in between. The CDR3 has 13 residues. Germline V lookup: CDR1 MDHEN, CDR2 SYDVKM.

The V gene is TRBV9, the J gene TRBJ2-5; D is possibly TRBD1 (5 bases). With 7 bases removed from V and 5 bases from J, the gap between germline ends came to 18 bases. The CDR3 length is 14 residues. From germline, CDR1 is SGDLS and CDR2 YYNGEE. The chain's CDR3 is CASSPRGGLETQYF. CDR3 nucleotide sequence: TGTGCCAGCTCTCCAAGGGGTGGGCTGGAGACCCAGTACTTC.

This chain joins TRBV30 and TRBJ2-7, with 10 bases matching TRBD2. Germline trimming cut 5 bases from V and 6 bases from J; bases unmatched to any gene: 13. The CDR3 has 15 amino acids. Germline V gene lookup returns CDR1 GTSNPN and CDR2 SVGIG (reference sequence). This CDR3 is CAWLYPSGRAFEQYF. The CDR3 DNA reads as TGTGCCTGGCTGTACCCCAGCGGGAGGGCTTTCGAGCAGTACTTC.

This clone was recorded a few times. The chain employs TRBV19 and TRBJ2-1; no definite D call. The germline V and J ends were trimmed by 3 bases and 3 bases, with 6 bases remaining between them. Germline V gene sequence: CDR1 LNHDA, CDR2 SQIVND (reference sequence). This CDR3 contains 13 residues. CDR3: CASSISGYNEQFF. CDR3 sequence (DNA): TGTGCCAGTAGTATCTCCGGCTACAATGAGCAGTTCTTC.

As DNA, the CDR3 is TGTGCCAGCAGCGTAGAACAGGGAGCCGAGCAGTACTTC. Protein sequence: CASSVEQGAEQYF. This chain joins TRBV9 and TRBJ2-7, with a weak D call TRBD1 (6 bases). Trimming pared 0 bases from V and 6 bases from J, leaving 10 bases between. This CDR3 region has 13 residues. The germline CDR1 and CDR2 sequences are SGDLS and YYNGEE.

J is TRBJ2-5 and V is TRBV4-2; 7 nucleotides agree with TRBD2. This CDR3 spans 17 amino acids. V shed 0 bases, J shed 0 bases, and the junction held 7 bases outside the gene matches. Germline V CDR1 and CDR2: LGHNA, YNFKEQ. DNA of the CDR3: TGTGCCAGCAGCCAAGAAAGCCTAGCGGCGTACCAAGAGACCCAGTACTTC. It specifies CASSQESLAAYQETQYF.

The gene calls are TRBV30 and TRBJ2-6; D is possibly TRBD1 (6 bases). The CDR3 runs to 15 residues. Germline CDR1 reads GTSNPN; CDR2 reads SVGIG (reference sequence). V lost 0 bases to trimming and J lost 0 bases, with 6 bases between them. CDR3: CAWSVGGSGANVLTF. In DNA, the CDR3 is TGTGCCTGGAGTGTAGGGGGCTCTGGGGCCAACGTCCTGACTTTC.

The chain carries TRBV7-9 and TRBJ2-2; 7 positions match TRBD1. V was clipped by 6 bases and J by 2 bases; unmatched bases: 9. The germline CDR1 and CDR2 sequences are SEHNR and FQNEAQ (reference sequence). This CDR3 comprises 16 residues. For the CDR3, the DNA is TGTGCCAGCAGTTACCTGGGGACAGCCAACACCGGGGAGCTGTTTTTT. Protein sequence: CASSYLGTANTGELFF.

V is TRBV18 and J is TRBJ2-5; maybe TRBD2 (5 bases). Trimming stripped 4 bases from V and 3 bases from J, with 6 bases between. The CDR3 extends over 12 amino acids. Germline assignment: CDR1 KGHSH and CDR2 LQKENI. CDR3 protein: CASSLEEETQYF. The CDR3, as DNA: TGTGCCAGCTCACTGGAGGAAGAGACCCAGTACTTC.

CDR3 amino acids: CASSPGFGAPETQYF. CDR3 in DNA: TGTGCCAGCAGCCCCGGGTTCGGCGCCCCTGAGACCCAGTACTTC. The gene calls are TRBV7-2 and TRBJ2-5; no definite D call. V was clipped by 5 bases and J by 5 bases, with 18 bases between them. Per germline, CDR1 SGHTA and CDR2 FQGNSA. The CDR3 loop spans 15 amino acids.

V gene TRBV5-1 combines with J gene TRBJ2-7, with 7 bases lining up with TRBD2. Germline CDR1 is SGHRS and CDR2 is YFSETQ. V trimming: 2 bases; J trimming: 2 bases; junction bases outside the gene matches: 7. This CDR3 is 15 amino acids long. CDR3 sequence reads: CASSLIGTTTYEQYF. CDR3 DNA sequence: TGCGCCAGCAGCTTAATAGGGACTACAACCTACGAGCAGTACTTC.

The J gene is TRBJ2-3, the V gene TRBV27; no clear D gene. V dropped 7 bases and J dropped 1 base, with 15 bases sitting between them. Looked up from germline, CDR1 is MNHEY and CDR2 is SMNVEV (reference sequence). The CDR3 spans 15 residues. The CDR3 DNA is TGTGCCAGCACCCTTGCGGCACGTCGCACAGATACGCAGTATTTT. Its translation: CASTLAARRTDTQYF.

The J gene is TRBJ2-7, the V gene TRBV18, with TRBD2 matching over 11 bases. The germline V gene encodes CDR1 KGHSH and CDR2 LQKENI. This CDR3 has 14 residues. J gave up 4 bases and V 6 bases, and 5 bases lay outside the gene matches. The CDR3 region has the DNA TGTGCCAGCTCCCTTAGCGGGAGGGATTACGAGCAGTACTTC. It translates to CASSLSGRDYEQYF.

V gene TRBV6-1 combines with J gene TRBJ2-7, with D maybe TRBD2 (5 bases). The germline V gene has CDR1 MNHNS and CDR2 SASEGT. The CDR3 extends over 15 amino acids. Trimming removed 6 bases at V and 6 bases at J, with 21 bases between. CDR3 nucleotides: TGTGCCAGCAGGACGCGAGGGAGAGTAAAGGGCGAGCAGTACTTC. Translated: CASRTRGRVKGEQYF.

This chain's CDR3 is CASTWTGEEKLFF. CDR3 sequence (DNA): TGTGCCAGCACCTGGACAGGGGAGGAAAAACTGTTTTTT. V and J are TRBV6-1 and TRBJ1-4; 9 positions match TRBD1. With 7 bases clipped from V and 8 bases from J, the junction kept 5 bases outside the gene matches. The CDR3 length is 13 residues. Looked up from germline, CDR1 is MNHNS and CDR2 is SASEGT.

The rearrangement links TRBV6-5 to TRBJ2-7, with 8 bases identical to TRBD2. Germline assignment: CDR1 MNHEY and CDR2 SVGAGI. The V gene end was trimmed by 0 bases and the J gene end by 5 bases; junction bases not matched to a gene: 9. This CDR3 has 16 residues. The CDR3 region is CASSYSGTTGGHEQYF. The CDR3 nucleotides read TGTGCCAGCAGTTACTCAGGGACGACGGGGGGGCACGAGCAGTACTTC.

This clone was recorded once. The chain couples TRBV13 to TRBJ2-4, with 8 bases matching TRBD1. V trimming: 2 bases; J trimming: 3 bases; junction bases outside the gene matches: 3. Germline CDR1 PRHDT, CDR2 FYEKMQ (reference sequence). This CDR3 is built from 15 residues. CDR3 sequence (DNA): TGTGCCAGCAGCTTACAAGGACAGGGCAAAAACATTCAGTACTTC. This gives the protein CASSLQGQGKNIQYF.

This chain uses TRBV11-3 with TRBJ2-2; 12 nucleotides agree with TRBD2. Germline trimming cut 5 bases from V and 0 bases from J; bases unmatched to any gene: 7. Germline values: CDR1 SGHNT, CDR2 YENEEA. The length of the CDR3 is 18 residues. As DNA, the CDR3 is TGTGCCAGCAGCAAGGGACTAGCGGGCGAATCGAACACCGGGGAGCTGTTTTTT. The encoded protein is CASSKGLAGESNTGELFF.

The chain recombines TRBV6-1 with TRBJ2-3; 10 bases fit TRBD2. CDR1 and CDR2 (germline): MNHNS, SASEGT. The CDR3 is 15 residues long. After removal of 1 base from V and 5 bases from J, the junction contained 3 bases not matched to a gene. The CDR3 DNA follows: TGTGCCAGCAGTGAAGGAGCGGGAGGGGGAGATACGCAGTATTTT. Protein sequence: CASSEGAGGGDTQYF.

The chain is built from TRBV27 and TRBJ1-2; TRBD1 agrees at 7 bases. The CDR3 runs 15 residues. Germline CDR1 MNHEY, CDR2 SMNVEV (reference sequence). V gave up 6 bases and J gave up 4 bases; unmatched junction bases: 11. CDR3 in DNA: TGTGCCAGCAGCCTAACGTGGACAGGCGGCTATGGCTACACCTTC. Translated, it gives CASSLTWTGGYGYTF.

CDR3 region: CASRGLEGYTF. CDR3 DNA: TGTGCCAGCAGGGGGCTGGAGGGCTACACCTTC. The V call is TRBV7-6, the J call TRBJ1-2; D is possibly TRBD1 (5 bases). Germline V gene sequence: CDR1 SGHVS, CDR2 FNYEAQ. This CDR3 region has 11 residues. V was cut by 6 bases and J by 8 bases, with 10 bases left in between.